These T cell receptor beta chains were read from a single sample in a study of response to subunit inactivated influenza vaccine. From the RT-PCR reads, TCRdb called clonotypes with MiXCR, one entry per CDR3 protein. Among about 540,000 distinct CDR3 sequences listed, roughly 25% were seen once. The same sample was also studied in work on T cells expressing NK-cell markers.

The sequencing here drew on CD4+ T cells sorted from PBMCs, taken 12 days after vaccination. Receptors originate from a man aged 45-65 years who received an inactivated influenza vaccine. Both conserved end residues are part of each CDR3.

TRBV5-1	TRBJ2-5	CASSLEYSSQWETQYF
TRBV2	TRBJ2-1	CASATAGSGVYNEQFF
TRBV10-1	TRBJ2-7	CASSEPRRTGGYEQYF
TRBV18	TRBJ2-3	CASSPARSTDTQYF
TRBV20-1	TRBJ1-2	CSASRLKGTSYGYTF
TRBV30	TRBJ2-5	CAWASQETQYF
TRBV29-1	TRBJ1-2	CSVESWRGNRDWGDGYTF
TRBV7-2	TRBJ1-5	CASSTNGGNQPQHF
TRBV19	TRBJ1-5	CASSPQNSNQPQHF
TRBV3-1	TRBJ2-1	CASSQVDEQFF
TRBV5-1	TRBJ2-2	CASRRGHRDTGELFF
TRBV12-3/TRBV12-4	TRBJ2-3	CASSFWDFSSTDTQYF
TRBV5-1	TRBJ2-5	CASSLSSLASGETQYF
TRBV12-3/TRBV12-4	TRBJ1-5	CASSPRGPNQPQHF
TRBV7-2	TRBJ2-5	CASSLSGGFQETQYF
TRBV4-3	TRBJ2-5	CASSQGYLETQYF
TRBV12-3/TRBV12-4	TRBJ2-3	CASSGGLNTQYF
TRBV7-2	TRBJ2-1	CASSSSMLGHEQFF
TRBV6-4	TRBJ2-3	CASSQTSGGDTQYF
TRBV12-3/TRBV12-4	TRBJ1-2	CASSLGLTYGYTF
TRBV18	TRBJ2-5	CASSPPTLKETQYF
TRBV3-1	TRBJ1-2	CASSHQGNYGYTF
TRBV9	TRBJ2-7	CASSPDGYYSYEQYF
TRBV29-1	TRBJ2-7	CSVGSRGYEQYF
TRBV24-1	TRBJ2-3	CATSDYGGAADTQYF
TRBV11-2	TRBJ1-4	CASSDQPGRTNEKLFF
TRBV12-3/TRBV12-4	TRBJ1-5	CASSMEVLSNQPQHF
TRBV7-2	TRBJ2-3	CASSPSWPDTQYF
TRBV18	TRBJ1-4	CASSPFLQSSTNEKLFF
TRBV6-5	TRBJ1-1	CASSYSTGSWGTEAFF
TRBV7-2	TRBJ2-1	CASSLLPTGPNEQFF
TRBV5-6	TRBJ2-7	CASSGTGRSYEQYF
TRBV25-1	TRBJ2-5	CASSAAPHWETQYF
TRBV5-1	TRBJ1-1	CASSLGGVRVTEAFF
TRBV5-1	TRBJ2-2	CASSPSGVTGELFF
TRBV10-3	TRBJ2-7	CAISSSQGTYEQYF
TRBV2	TRBJ2-2	CASSEGRGAGTGELFF
TRBV11-2	TRBJ2-5	CASSSQARPEETQYF
TRBV10-3	TRBJ1-1	CAIRESDTEAFF
TRBV7-9	TRBJ2-5	CASSFDRQIQETQYF
TRBV4-3	TRBJ1-4	CASRGSGGRGNEKLFF
TRBV24-1	TRBJ1-1	CATRRGINTEAFF
TRBV20-1	TRBJ2-1	CSAPRGAGGPRNEQFF
TRBV4-3	TRBJ2-1	CASSQKLAPTRNEQFF
TRBV27	TRBJ1-2	CASSTPGTARTF
TRBV12-3/TRBV12-4	TRBJ2-3	CASSLTLGGLSADTQYF
TRBV9	TRBJ2-3	CASSVDHHTDTQYF
TRBV24-1	TRBJ2-5	CATSLIGLRRETQYF
TRBV7-2	TRBJ2-3	CASSLGLAGLTDTQYF
TRBV20-1	TRBJ1-1	CSAKGGFTEAFF
TRBV5-1	TRBJ1-1	CASSWIQGRGGEAFF
TRBV5-1	TRBJ1-1	CASSTTGMNTEAFF
TRBV30	TRBJ2-3	CAWAPGLAGTDTQYF
TRBV18	TRBJ2-1	CASSPRTARTYNEQFF
TRBV21-1	TRBJ1-3	CASSKDNREYSGNTIYF
TRBV20-1	TRBJ2-1	CSARDAGPTGDEQFF
TRBV5-6	TRBJ2-5	CASSYWTSGGPSQETQYF
TRBV6-2/TRBV6-3	TRBJ1-2	CASGYRVLVYGYTF
TRBV20-1	TRBJ2-5	CSAREIETQYF
TRBV10-3	TRBJ2-7	CAISRNPGEQYF